Listed here is a single T cell receptor (beta chain). Its antigen is undetermined. This sample was included in a study of vaccination effects on CD4 cells after COVID-19. Study observations and caveats: After vaccination of healthy people, only 1 of 255 vaccine-induced clones cross-reacted with common cold coronaviruses.

Generated by immunoSEQ multiplex PCR, the TCRdb table keeps only in-frame clones and is missing some. The sample carries 30,000 to 45,000 clones, 70% to 85% recorded once. After expansion with viral peptide pools in the ViraFEST assay, antigen-specific CD4+ T cells were sequenced. The culture ran for 10 days, and then CD4+ T cells were isolated. Participants got two doses of BNT162b2 or mRNA-1273 vaccine. Researchers swapped half the medium for IL-2 medium on both days 3 and 7. The CDR3 runs 14 residues. The germline V gene has CDR1 SGHRS and CDR2 YFSETQ. V dropped 4 bases and J dropped 8; count of bases not matched to a gene: 10.

This sequence joins TRBV5-1 and TRBJ1-2, with 8 bases fitting TRBD1. The TCR comes from a human donor who received a COVID-19 vaccine. Some clones in this sample may be carry-over from other donors' samples. Sequenced material: CD4+ T cells from PBMCs cultured with HCoV-NL63 spike peptides, taken after COVID-19 vaccination. The CDR3, as DNA: TGCGCCAGCAGCATCTGGACAGGGAGGGGAGGCTACACCTTC. This sequence encodes CASSIWTGRGGYTF.